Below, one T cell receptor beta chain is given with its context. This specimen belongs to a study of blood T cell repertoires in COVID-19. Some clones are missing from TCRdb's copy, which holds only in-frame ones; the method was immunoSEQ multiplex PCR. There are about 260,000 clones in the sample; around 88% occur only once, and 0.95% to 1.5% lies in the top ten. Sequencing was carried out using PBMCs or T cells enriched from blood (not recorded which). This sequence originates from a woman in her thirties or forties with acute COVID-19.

The CDR3 DNA follows: TGTGCCAGCAGTCTCCAGGGAAACTATGGCTACACCTTC. Its translation: CASSLQGNYGYTF. V and J are TRBV28 and TRBJ1-2; perhaps TRBD1 as D (5 bases). Trimming pared 5 bases from V and 2 bases from J, leaving 9 bases between. The CDR3 runs to 13 residues. The V gene's germline CDR1 is MDHEN and CDR2 SYDVKM.